The 12 T cell receptor beta chains below were found in one sample sequenced in a study of T cell changes during pregnancy in multiple sclerosis. Clones were sequenced by immunoSEQ multiplex PCR, and TCRdb holds only the in-frame ones, with some missing. Of about 34,000 clones listed, roughly 88% are singletons. Sequenced material: peripheral blood, taken in the second trimester of pregnancy. The origin of the receptors is a female donor in good health, enrolled as a control in a pregnancy study.

Remarks on this clone: Sequence at one end of the junction differs from germline and may be a read error. V is TRBV7-7 and J is TRBJ2-5; 7 bases agree with TRBD2. The assigned J gene may be wrong: the sequence end matches TRBJ2-7 better. The germline CDR1 and CDR2 sequences are SSHAT and FNYEAQ (reference sequence). This CDR3 contains 13 residues. The DNA for the CDR3 is TGTGCTAGCAGCTCCTGGGGGGGCTACGAGCAGTACTTC. It encodes CASSSWGGYEQYF.

V usage is TRBV30 and J usage is TRBJ2-2; D is possibly TRBD1 (5 bases). Per germline, CDR1 GTSNPN and CDR2 SVGIG (reference sequence). With 1 base removed from V and 4 bases from J, the gap between germline ends came to 13 bases. CDR3 length: 15 amino acids. The CDR3 nucleotides are TGTGCCTGGAGTGAGTTGGGCAGGGTCACCGGGGAGCTGTTTTTT. This gives the protein CAWSELGRVTGELFF.

The chain couples TRBV4-2 to TRBJ2-7; D may be TRBD2 (5 bases). V lost 0 bases and J 3 bases, leaving 15 bases between the germline ends. In germline, CDR1 is LGHNA, CDR2 YNFKEQ. The length of the CDR3 is 16 residues. Here the CDR3 reads CASSQERGPPGYEQYF. DNA for the CDR3: TGTGCCAGCAGCCAAGAGCGCGGGCCACCTGGCTACGAGCAGTACTTC.

This chain connects TRBV7-3 to TRBJ1-1; D is perhaps TRBD1 (5 bases). The CDR3 contains 13 residues. Germline V gene data show CDR1 as SGHTA and CDR2 as FQGTGA. The V end was cut by 5 bases, the J end by 0 bases, with 7 bases between. The CDR3 DNA sequence: TGTGCCAGCAGCCCACAGGTGAACACTGAAGCTTTCTTT. This encodes CASSPQVNTEAFF. Drawing the rest from reference TRBV7-3 and TRBJ1-1, the complete variable domain is GAGVSQTPSNKVTEKGKYVELRCDPISGHTALYWYRQSLGQGPEFLIYFQGTGAADDSGLPNDRFFAVRPEGSVSTLKIQRTERGDSAVYLCASSPQVNTEAFFGQGTRLTVV.

The chain joins TRBV4-3 to TRBJ2-5; D perhaps matches TRBD1 (6 bases). Germline assignment: CDR1 LGHNA and CDR2 YSLEER. The ends were cut back, 0 bases at V and 2 bases at J, with 7 bases in the middle. This CDR3 comprises 14 residues. The CDR3 sequence is CASSQDQGQETQYF. The CDR3 DNA reads TGCGCCAGCAGCCAAGATCAGGGGCAAGAGACCCAGTACTTC.

This chain connects TRBV10-3 to TRBJ2-1; TRBD2 might be the D (5 bases). V gave up 2 bases and J gave up 1 base, with 9 bases separating them. The germline gives CDR1 ENHRY, CDR2 SYGVKD. CDR3 length: 15 residues. The DNA of the CDR3 is TGTGCCATCAGTGAGGATGGGAGATCCTACAATGAGCAGTTCTTC. Its protein product is CAISEDGRSYNEQFF.

The V gene is TRBV7-2, the J gene TRBJ2-5; tentatively, D is TRBD2 (6 bases). This CDR3 is built from 15 residues. V was pared by 4 bases and J by 7 bases, with 19 bases between. In germline, CDR1 is SGHTA, CDR2 FQGNSA. CDR3 loop: CASSSRGAGEGTQYF. The CDR3 region has the DNA TGTGCCAGCAGCTCCCGCGGGGCAGGTGAGGGGACCCAGTACTTC. The full variable domain, with the rest looked up from reference TRBV7-2 and TRBJ2-5, is GAGVSQSPSNKVTEKGKDVELRCDPISGHTALYWYRQSLGQGLEFLIYFQGNSAPDKSGLPSDRFSAERTGGSVSTLTIQRTQQEDSAVYLCASSSRGAGEGTQYFGPGTRLLVL.

A single count supports this clone. This chain uses TRBV11-2 with TRBJ1-1; 8 bases are shared with TRBD1. The CDR3 is 14 amino acids. The trim removed 5 bases at V and 1 base at J, leaving 3 bases unmatched. Germline V gene data show CDR1 as SGHAT and CDR2 as FQNNGV. The CDR3 spells CASSLGQGNTEAFF. Here the CDR3 DNA reads TGTGCCAGCAGCCTAGGACAGGGGAACACTGAAGCTTTCTTT.

This chain uses TRBV28 with TRBJ2-1, with 10 nucleotides matching TRBD2. Germline values: CDR1 MDHEN, CDR2 SYDVKM. Trimming at V came to 6 bases and at J to 9 bases, leaving 11 bases not matched to a gene. The CDR3 runs 15 residues. This CDR3 is CASSSPSGRGSEQFF. CDR3 DNA: TGTGCCAGCAGCTCACCCAGCGGGAGGGGGAGTGAGCAGTTCTTC.

The V gene is TRBV21-1, the J gene TRBJ2-1; TRBD2 is the table's D call and was not checked against the DNA. TRBV21-1 corresponds to a pseudogene. The CDR3 has 15 residues. In DNA, the CDR3 is TGTGCCAGCAGCAAACTCGGGAGGGCCAACAATGAGCAGTTCTTC. This gives the protein CASSKLGRANNEQFF.

The chain carries TRBV6-1 and TRBJ1-1; D is perhaps TRBD1 (6 bases). The CDR3 totals 15 residues. V was cut by 7 bases and J by 5 bases, with 20 bases left in between. Germline CDR1 and CDR2: MNHNS and SASEGT. The CDR3 DNA follows: TGTGCCAGCAACCCGTCCGGAGAGGGGGGGACTGAAGCTTTCTTT. Residues: CASNPSGEGGTEAFF.

The chain joins TRBV19 to TRBJ1-5; 10 bases match TRBD1. The CDR3 loop spans 15 amino acids. Germline values: CDR1 LNHDA, CDR2 SQIVND (reference sequence). Trimming at V came to 4 bases and at J to 6 bases, leaving 6 bases not matched to a gene. CDR3 DNA: TGTGCCAGTAGTACAGGGACAGGGGATGTTCAGCCCCAGCATTTT. This translates into CASSTGTGDVQPQHF.